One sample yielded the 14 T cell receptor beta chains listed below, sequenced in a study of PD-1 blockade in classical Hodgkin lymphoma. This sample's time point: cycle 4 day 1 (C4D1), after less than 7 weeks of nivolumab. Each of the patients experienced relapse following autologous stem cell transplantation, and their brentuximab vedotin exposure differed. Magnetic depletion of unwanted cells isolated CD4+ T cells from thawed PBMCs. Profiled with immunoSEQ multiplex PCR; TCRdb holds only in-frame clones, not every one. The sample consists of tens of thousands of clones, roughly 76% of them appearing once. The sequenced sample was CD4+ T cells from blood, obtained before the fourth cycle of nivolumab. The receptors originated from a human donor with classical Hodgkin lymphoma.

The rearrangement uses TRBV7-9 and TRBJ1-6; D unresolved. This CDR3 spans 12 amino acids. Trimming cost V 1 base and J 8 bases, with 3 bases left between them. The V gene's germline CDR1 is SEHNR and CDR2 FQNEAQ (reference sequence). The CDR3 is CASSLEYSPLHF. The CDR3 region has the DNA TGTGCCAGCAGCTTAGAATATTCACCCCTCCACTTT.

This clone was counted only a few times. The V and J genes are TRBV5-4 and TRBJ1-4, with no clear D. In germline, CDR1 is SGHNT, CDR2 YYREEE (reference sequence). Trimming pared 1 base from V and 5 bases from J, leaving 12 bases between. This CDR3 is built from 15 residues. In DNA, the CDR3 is TGTGCCAGCAGCTTGTCCGGACTGGGGAATGAAAAACTGTTTTTT. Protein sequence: CASSLSGLGNEKLFF.

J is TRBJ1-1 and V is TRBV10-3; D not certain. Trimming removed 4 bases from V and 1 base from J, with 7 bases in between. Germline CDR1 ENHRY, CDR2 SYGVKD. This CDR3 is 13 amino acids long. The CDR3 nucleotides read TGTGCCATCAGTGTTGAAAAGAACACTGAAGCTTTCTTT. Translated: CAISVEKNTEAFF.

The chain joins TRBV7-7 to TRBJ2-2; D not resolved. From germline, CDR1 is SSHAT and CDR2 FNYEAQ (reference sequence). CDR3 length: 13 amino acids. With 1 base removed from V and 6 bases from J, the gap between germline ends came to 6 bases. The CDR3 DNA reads TGTGCCAGCAGCTTAGATACGGCCGGGGAGCTGTTTTTT. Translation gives CASSLDTAGELFF.

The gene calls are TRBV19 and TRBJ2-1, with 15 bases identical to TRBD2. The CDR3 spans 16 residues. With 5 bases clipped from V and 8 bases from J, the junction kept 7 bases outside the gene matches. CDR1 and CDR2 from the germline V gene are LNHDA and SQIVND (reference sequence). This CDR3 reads CASSRTSGGAGHEQFF. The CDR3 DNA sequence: TGTGCCAGTAGTCGGACTAGCGGGGGGGCCGGTCATGAGCAGTTCTTC. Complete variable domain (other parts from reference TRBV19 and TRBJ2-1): DGGITQSPKYLFRKEGQNVTLSCEQNLNHDAMYWYRQDPGQGLRLIYYSQIVNDFQKGDIAEGYSVSREKKESFPLTVTSAQKNPTAFYLCASSRTSGGAGHEQFFGPGTRLTVL.

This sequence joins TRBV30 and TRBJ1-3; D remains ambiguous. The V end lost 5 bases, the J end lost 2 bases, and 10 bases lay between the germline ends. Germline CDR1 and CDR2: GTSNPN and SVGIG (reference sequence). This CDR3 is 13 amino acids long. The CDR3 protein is CAWARLTGNTIYF. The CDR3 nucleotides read TGTGCCTGGGCGAGGCTTACTGGAAACACCATATATTTT. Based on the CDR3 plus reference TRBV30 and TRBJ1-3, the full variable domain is SQTIHQWPATLVQPVGSPLSLECTVEGTSNPNLYWYRQAAGRGLQLLFYSVGIGQISSEVPQNLSASRPQDRQFILSSKKLLLSDSGFYLCAWARLTGNTIYFGEGSWLTVV.

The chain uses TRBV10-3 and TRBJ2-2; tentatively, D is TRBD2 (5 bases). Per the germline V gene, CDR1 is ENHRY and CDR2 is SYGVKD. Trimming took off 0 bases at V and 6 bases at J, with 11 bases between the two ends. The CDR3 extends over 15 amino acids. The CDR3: CAISESTEVSGELFF. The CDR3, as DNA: TGTGCCATCAGTGAGTCGACGGAGGTGTCCGGGGAGCTGTTTTTT.

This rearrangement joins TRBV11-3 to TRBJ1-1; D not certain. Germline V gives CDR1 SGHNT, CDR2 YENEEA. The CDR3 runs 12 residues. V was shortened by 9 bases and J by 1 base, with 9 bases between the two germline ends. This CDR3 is CASRRRNTEAFF. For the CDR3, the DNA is TGTGCCAGTCGGCGGAGGAACACTGAAGCTTTCTTT.

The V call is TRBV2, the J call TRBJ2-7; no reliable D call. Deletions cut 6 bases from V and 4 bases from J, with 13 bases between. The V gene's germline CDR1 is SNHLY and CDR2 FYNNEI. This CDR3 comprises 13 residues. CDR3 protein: CASREKGPYEQYF. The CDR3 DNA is TGTGCCAGCAGGGAGAAAGGGCCTTACGAGCAGTACTTC.

The DNA for the CDR3 is TGTGCCAGCAGCTTAGAACCGGGGGGGCCCACCGGGGAGCTGTTTTTT. Translating gives CASSLEPGGPTGELFF. The V and J genes are TRBV7-9 and TRBJ2-2, with 8 bases fitting TRBD2. J gave up 4 bases and V 1 base, and 5 bases lay outside the gene matches. The CDR3 runs to 16 residues. Germline values: CDR1 SEHNR, CDR2 FQNEAQ (reference sequence).

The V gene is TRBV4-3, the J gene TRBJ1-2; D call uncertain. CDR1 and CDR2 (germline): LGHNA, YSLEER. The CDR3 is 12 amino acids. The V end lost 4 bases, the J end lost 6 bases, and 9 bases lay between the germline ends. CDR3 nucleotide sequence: TGCGCCAGCAGCCTCGGCTTCCATGGCTACACCTTC. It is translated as CASSLGFHGYTF.

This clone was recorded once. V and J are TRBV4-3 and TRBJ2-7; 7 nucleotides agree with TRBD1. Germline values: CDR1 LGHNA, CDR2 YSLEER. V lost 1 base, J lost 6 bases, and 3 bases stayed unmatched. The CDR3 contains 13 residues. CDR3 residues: CASSQGQGGEQYF. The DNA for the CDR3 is TGCGCCAGCAGCCAAGGACAGGGTGGCGAGCAGTACTTC.

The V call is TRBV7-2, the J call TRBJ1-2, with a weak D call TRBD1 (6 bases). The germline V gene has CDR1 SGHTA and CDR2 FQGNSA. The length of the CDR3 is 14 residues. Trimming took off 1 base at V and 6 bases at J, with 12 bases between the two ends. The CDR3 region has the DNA TGTGCCAGCAGCTTAGTATCGGGGGCAAATGGCTACACCTTC. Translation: CASSLVSGANGYTF.

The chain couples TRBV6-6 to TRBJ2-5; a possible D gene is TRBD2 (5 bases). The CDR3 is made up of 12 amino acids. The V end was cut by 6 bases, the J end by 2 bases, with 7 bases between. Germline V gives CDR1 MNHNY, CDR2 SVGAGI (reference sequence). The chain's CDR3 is CASSEGQETQYF. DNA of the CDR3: TGTGCCAGCAGCGAGGGACAAGAGACCCAGTACTTC.